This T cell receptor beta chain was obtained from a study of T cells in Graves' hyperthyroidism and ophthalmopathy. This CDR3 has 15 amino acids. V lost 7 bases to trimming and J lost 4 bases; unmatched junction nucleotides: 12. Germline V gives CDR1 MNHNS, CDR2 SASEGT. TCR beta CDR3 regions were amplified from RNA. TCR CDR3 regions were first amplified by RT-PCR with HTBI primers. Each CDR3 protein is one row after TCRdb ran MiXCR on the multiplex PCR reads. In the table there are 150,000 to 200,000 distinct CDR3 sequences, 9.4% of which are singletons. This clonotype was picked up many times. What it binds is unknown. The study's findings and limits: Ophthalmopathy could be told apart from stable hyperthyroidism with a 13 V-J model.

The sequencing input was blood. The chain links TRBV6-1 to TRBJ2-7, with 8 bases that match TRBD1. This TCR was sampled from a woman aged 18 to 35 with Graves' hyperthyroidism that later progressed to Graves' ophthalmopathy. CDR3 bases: TGTGCCAGCACTTCCTCGGGACAGGCGGAATACGAGCAGTACTTC. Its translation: CASTSSGQAEYEQYF.